This T cell receptor beta chain emerged from a study of cytomegalovirus exposure and HLA in healthy donors. General observations from the study: The authors judged a highly shared variant cluster likely a sequencing artifact. Confirmation in vitro established that a few CMV-associated chains were specific for CMV antigens.

On this clone itself: As yet, its antigen is unknown.

13 Jbeta primers and 60 Vbeta primers were used for the PCR. Assay used: immunoSEQ multiplex PCR; TCRdb lists only in-frame clones, some missing. The data contain 150,000 to 200,000 clones, around 83% of them seen just once; the ten biggest clones take up around 6.3%. Sequences were obtained from PBMCs. This receptor was taken from a woman aged 45 to 65 in good health and CMV-seropositive.

CDR3 in DNA: TGTGCCAGTAGTACCAGGGTAGAGCTGTTTTTT. It specifies CASSTRVELFF. The chain has TRBV19 and TRBJ2-2; D may be TRBD1 (5 bases). The CDR3 loop spans 11 amino acids. CDR1 LNHDA and CDR2 SQIVND come from the germline V gene (reference sequence). Trimming removed 4 bases from V and 11 bases from J, with 8 bases in between.